This TCR beta chain derives from a study of T cell responses to AZD1222 COVID-19 vaccine. Across the study: Both about-4-week and about-12-week second-dose recipients were combined. Overall study results and limits: As reported, nearly half of all spike-specific TCRs target variant regions that are unmutated. Increases in Spike-specific TCR breadth and depth were seen after two AZD1222 doses.

V was cut by 2 bases and J by 5 bases, with 4 bases left in between. Germline V lookup: CDR1 KGHSH, CDR2 LQKENI. This CDR3 has 12 amino acids. A note on this clone: The antigen is not known.

This table comes from immunoSEQ multiplex PCR, and its TCRdb copy is limited to in-frame clones, with some not included. Among 120,000 to 150,000 clones listed, 75% to 95% were seen once. This material consisted of peripheral blood, taken on day 0 of AZD1222 vaccination. The V gene is TRBV18, the J gene TRBJ2-1; D remains unclear. This TCR derives from an adult in good health. The CDR3 sequence: CASSPDDNEQFF. In nucleotides, the CDR3 is TGTGCCAGCTCACCAGACGACAATGAGCAGTTCTTC. The whole variable domain, filled in from reference TRBV18 and TRBJ2-1, reads NAGVMQNPRHLVRRRGQEARLRCSPMKGHSHVYWYRQLPEEGLKFMVYLQKENIIDESGMPKERFSAEFPKEGPSILRIQQVVRGDSAAYFCASSPDDNEQFFGPGTRLTVL.